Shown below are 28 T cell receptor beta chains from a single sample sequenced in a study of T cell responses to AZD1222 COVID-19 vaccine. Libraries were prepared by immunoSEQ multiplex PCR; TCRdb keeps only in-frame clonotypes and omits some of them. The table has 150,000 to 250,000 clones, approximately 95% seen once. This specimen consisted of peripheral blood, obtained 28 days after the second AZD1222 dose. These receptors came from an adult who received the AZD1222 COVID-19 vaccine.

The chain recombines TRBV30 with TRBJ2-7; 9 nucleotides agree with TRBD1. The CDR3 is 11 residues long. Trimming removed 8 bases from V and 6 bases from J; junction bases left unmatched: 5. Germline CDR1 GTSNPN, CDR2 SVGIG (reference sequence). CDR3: CASGQGLEQYF. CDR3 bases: TGTGCCAGCGGACAGGGGCTCGAGCAGTACTTC. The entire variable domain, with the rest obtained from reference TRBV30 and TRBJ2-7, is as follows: SQTIHQWPATLVQPVGSPLSLECTVEGTSNPNLYWYRQAAGRGLQLLFYSVGIGQISSEVPQNLSASRPQDRQFILSSKKLLLSDSGFYLCASGQGLEQYFGPGTRLTVT.

This CDR3 reads CASSPGTGFDSEQYF. The CDR3 bases are TGCGCCAGCAGCCCCGGGACAGGGTTCGATTCCGAGCAGTACTTC. The chain is built from TRBV5-1 and TRBJ2-7, with TRBD1 matching over 9 bases. CDR1 is SGHRS and CDR2 is YFSETQ in the germline V gene. The CDR3 loop spans 15 amino acids. The junction had 11 bases not matched to a gene; V was cut back by 4 bases and J by 6 bases.

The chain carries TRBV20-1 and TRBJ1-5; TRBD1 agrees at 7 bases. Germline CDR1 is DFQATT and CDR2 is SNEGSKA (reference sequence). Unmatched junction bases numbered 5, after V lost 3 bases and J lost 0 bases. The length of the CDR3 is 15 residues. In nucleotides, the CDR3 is TGCAGTGCTAGTTCTCAGGGGGGTAGCAATCAGCCCCAGCATTTT. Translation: CSASSQGGSNQPQHF.

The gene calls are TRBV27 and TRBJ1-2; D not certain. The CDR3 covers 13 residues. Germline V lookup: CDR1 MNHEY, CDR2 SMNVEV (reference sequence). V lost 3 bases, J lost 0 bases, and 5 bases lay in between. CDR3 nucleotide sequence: TGTGCCAGCAGTTTCCAGGCTAACTATGGCTACACCTTC. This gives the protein CASSFQANYGYTF.

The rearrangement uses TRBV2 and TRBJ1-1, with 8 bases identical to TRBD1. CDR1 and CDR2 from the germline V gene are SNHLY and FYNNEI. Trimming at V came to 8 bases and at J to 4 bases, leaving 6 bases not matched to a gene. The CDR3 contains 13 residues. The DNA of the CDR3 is TGTGCCAGCGGGGGCCAGGGGGCCACTGAAGCTTTCTTT. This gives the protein CASGGQGATEAFF. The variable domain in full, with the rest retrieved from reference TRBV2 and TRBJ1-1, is EPEVTQTPSHQVTQMGQEVILRCVPISNHLYFYWYRQILGQKVEFLVSFYNNEISEKSEIFDDQFSVERPDGSNFTLKIRSTKLEDSAMYFCASGGQGATEAFFGQGTRLTVV.

The CDR3 DNA is TGTGCCAGCAGCTTAGAAGGGGGCGAGAACACTGAAGCTTTCTTT. It codes for CASSLEGGENTEAFF. The gene calls are TRBV7-2 and TRBJ1-1; the match to TRBD1 covers 7 bases. There are 15 residues in the CDR3. V dropped 1 base and J dropped 1; count of bases not matched to a gene: 3. Germline V CDR1 and CDR2: SGHTA, FQGNSA.

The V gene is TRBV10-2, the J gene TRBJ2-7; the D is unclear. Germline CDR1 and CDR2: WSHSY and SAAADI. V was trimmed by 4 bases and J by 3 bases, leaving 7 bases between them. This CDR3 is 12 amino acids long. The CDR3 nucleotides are TGCGCCAGCAGTGCGGCGAGCTACGAGCAGTACTTC. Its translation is CASSAASYEQYF.

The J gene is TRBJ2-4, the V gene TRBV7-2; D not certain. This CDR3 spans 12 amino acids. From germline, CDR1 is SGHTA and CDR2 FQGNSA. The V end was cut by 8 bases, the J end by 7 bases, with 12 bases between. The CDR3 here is CASSEANNIQYF. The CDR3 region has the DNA TGTGCCAGCTCCGAAGCGAACAACATTCAGTACTTC. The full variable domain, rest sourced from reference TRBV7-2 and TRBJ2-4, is GAGVSQSPSNKVTEKGKDVELRCDPISGHTALYWYRQSLGQGLEFLIYFQGNSAPDKSGLPSDRFSAERTGGSVSTLTIQRTQQEDSAVYLCASSEANNIQYFGAGTRLSVL.

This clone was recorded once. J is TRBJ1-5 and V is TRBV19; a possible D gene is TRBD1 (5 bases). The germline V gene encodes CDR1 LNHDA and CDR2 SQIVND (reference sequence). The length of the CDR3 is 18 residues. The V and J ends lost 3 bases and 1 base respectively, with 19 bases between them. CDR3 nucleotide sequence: TGTGCCAGTAGTATCGGCTCCCAGGGACCCTGGAGCAATCAGCCCCAGCATTTT. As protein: CASSIGSQGPWSNQPQHF.

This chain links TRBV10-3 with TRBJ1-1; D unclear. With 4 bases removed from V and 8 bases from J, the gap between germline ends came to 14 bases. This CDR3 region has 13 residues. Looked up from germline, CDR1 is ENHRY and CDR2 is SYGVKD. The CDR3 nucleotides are TGTGCCATCAGTGCACCAACGTGGGAGGAAGCTTTCTTT. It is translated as CAISAPTWEEAFF.

The CDR3 here is CASSLGQGAAGQPQHF. The CDR3 DNA follows: TGTGCCAGCAGCTTAGGACAGGGGGCCGCGGGTCAGCCCCAGCATTTT. The rearrangement uses TRBV7-6 and TRBJ1-5; 10 bases align to TRBD1. CDR1 and CDR2 (germline): SGHVS, FNYEAQ. CDR3 length: 16 amino acids. V lost 1 base and J lost 6; bases outside the gene matches: 6.

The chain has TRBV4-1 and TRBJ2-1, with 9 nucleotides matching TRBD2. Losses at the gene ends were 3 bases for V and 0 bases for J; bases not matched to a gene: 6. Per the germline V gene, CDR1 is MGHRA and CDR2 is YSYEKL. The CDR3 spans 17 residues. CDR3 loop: CASSHMAGGISYNEQFF. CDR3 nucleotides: TGCGCCAGCAGCCATATGGCGGGGGGGATCTCCTACAATGAGCAGTTCTTC.

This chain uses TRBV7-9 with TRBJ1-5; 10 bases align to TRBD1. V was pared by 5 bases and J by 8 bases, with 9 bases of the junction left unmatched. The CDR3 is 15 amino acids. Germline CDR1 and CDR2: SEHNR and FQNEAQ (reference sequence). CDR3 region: CASSASRTGGEPQHF. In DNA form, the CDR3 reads TGTGCCAGCAGCGCCTCGCGGACAGGGGGAGAGCCCCAGCATTTT.

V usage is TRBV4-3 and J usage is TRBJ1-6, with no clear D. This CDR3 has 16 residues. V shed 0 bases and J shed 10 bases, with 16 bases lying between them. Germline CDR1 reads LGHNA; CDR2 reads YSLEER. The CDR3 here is CASSQDDDPRHSPLHF. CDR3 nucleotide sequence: TGCGCCAGCAGCCAAGATGACGACCCGAGGCACTCACCCCTCCACTTT.

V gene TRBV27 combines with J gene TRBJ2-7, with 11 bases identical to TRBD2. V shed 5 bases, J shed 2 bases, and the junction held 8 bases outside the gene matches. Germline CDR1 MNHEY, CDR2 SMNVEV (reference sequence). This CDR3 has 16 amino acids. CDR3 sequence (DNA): TGTGCCAGCAGTCCCTCTAGCGGGGGGATAACCTACGAGCAGTACTTC. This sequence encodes CASSPSSGGITYEQYF.

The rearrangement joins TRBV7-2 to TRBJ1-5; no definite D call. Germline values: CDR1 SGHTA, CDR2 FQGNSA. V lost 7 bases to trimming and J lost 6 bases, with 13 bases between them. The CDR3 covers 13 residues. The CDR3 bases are TGTGCCAGCAACCAAGGGTTCAGTCAGCCCCAGCATTTT. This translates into CASNQGFSQPQHF. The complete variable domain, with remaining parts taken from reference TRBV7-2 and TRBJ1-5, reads GAGVSQSPSNKVTEKGKDVELRCDPISGHTALYWYRQSLGQGLEFLIYFQGNSAPDKSGLPSDRFSAERTGGSVSTLTIQRTQQEDSAVYLCASNQGFSQPQHFGDGTRLSIL.

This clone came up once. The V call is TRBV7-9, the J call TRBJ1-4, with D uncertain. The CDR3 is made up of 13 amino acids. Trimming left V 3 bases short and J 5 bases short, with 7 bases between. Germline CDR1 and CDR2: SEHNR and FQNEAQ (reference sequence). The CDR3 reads CASSFRENEKLFF. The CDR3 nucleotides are TGTGCCAGCAGCTTTCGGGAGAATGAAAAACTGTTTTTT.

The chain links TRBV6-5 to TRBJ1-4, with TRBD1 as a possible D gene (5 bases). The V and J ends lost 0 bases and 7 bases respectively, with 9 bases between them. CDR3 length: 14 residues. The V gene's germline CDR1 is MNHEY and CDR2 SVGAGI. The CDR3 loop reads CASSYSGGTEKLFF. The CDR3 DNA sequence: TGTGCCAGCAGTTACTCGGGGGGTACTGAAAAACTGTTTTTT.

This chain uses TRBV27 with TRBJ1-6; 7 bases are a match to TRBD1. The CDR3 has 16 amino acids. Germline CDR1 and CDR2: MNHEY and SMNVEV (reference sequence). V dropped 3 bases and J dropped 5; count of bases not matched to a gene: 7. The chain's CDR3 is CASSLGQPNHNSPLHF. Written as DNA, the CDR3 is TGTGCCAGCAGTTTGGGACAGCCTAATCATAATTCACCCCTCCACTTT.

The CDR3 loop reads CASSTIREGEQFF. CDR3 sequence (DNA): TGTGCCAGCAGCACTATTCGTGAAGGTGAGCAGTTCTTC. V is TRBV7-3 and J is TRBJ2-1, with D unclear. From germline, CDR1 is SGHTA and CDR2 FQGTGA. V gave up 5 bases and J gave up 9 bases, with 14 bases separating them. CDR3 length: 13 amino acids.

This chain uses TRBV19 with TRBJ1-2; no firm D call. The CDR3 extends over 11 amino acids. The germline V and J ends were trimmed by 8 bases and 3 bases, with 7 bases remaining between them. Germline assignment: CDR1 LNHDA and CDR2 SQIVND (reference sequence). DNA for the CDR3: TGTGCCAGTCGACGAGACTATGGCTACACCTTC. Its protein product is CASRRDYGYTF. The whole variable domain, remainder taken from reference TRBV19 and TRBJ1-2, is DGGITQSPKYLFRKEGQNVTLSCEQNLNHDAMYWYRQDPGQGLRLIYYSQIVNDFQKGDIAEGYSVSREKKESFPLTVTSAQKNPTAFYLCASRRDYGYTFGSGTRLTVV.

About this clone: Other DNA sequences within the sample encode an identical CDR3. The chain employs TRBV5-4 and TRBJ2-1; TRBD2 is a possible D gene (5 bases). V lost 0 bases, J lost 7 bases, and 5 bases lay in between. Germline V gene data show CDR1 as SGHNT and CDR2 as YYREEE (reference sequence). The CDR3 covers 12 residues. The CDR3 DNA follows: TGTGCCAGCAGCTTGGGAGGGAATGAGCAGTTCTTC. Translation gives CASSLGGNEQFF.

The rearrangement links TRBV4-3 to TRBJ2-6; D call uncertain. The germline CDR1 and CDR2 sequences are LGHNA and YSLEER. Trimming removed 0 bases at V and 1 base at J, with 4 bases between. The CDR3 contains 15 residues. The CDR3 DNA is TGCGCCAGCAGCCAAGAAGGATCTGGGGCCAACGTCCTGACTTTC. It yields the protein CASSQEGSGANVLTF.

The DNA for the CDR3 is TGTGCCAGCAGTCGCCGCCCGGGACAGGGGGCGAAGGGAAACACCATATATTTT. Residues: CASSRRPGQGAKGNTIYF. The chain links TRBV6-6 to TRBJ1-3; 12 positions match TRBD1. The germline V gene has CDR1 MNHNY and CDR2 SVGAGI (reference sequence). With 5 bases clipped from V and 4 bases from J, the junction kept 12 bases outside the gene matches. CDR3 length: 18 residues.

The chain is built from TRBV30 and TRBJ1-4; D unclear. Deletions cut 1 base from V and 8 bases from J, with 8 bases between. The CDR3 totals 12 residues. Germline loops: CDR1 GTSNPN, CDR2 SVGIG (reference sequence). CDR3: CAWSEQGEKLFF. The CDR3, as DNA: TGTGCCTGGAGTGAACAAGGGGAAAAACTGTTTTTT.

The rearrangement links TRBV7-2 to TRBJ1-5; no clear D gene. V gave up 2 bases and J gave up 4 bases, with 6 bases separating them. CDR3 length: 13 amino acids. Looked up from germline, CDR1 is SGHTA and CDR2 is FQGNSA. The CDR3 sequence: CASSLTANQPQHF. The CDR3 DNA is TGTGCCAGCAGCTTAACCGCTAATCAGCCCCAGCATTTT.

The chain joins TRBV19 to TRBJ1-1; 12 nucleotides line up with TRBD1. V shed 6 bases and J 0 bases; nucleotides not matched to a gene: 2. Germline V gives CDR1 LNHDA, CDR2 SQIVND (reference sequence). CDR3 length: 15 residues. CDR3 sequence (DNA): TGTGCCAGTAGGGGACAGGGGGCGATGAACACTGAAGCTTTCTTT. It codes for CASRGQGAMNTEAFF.

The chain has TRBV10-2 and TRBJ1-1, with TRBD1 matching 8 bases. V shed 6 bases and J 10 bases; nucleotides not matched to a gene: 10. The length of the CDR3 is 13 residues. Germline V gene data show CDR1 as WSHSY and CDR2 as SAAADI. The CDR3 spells CASSTGQGGVAFF. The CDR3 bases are TGCGCCAGCAGCACCGGACAGGGCGGTGTAGCTTTCTTT.